The sequence of this TCR beta chain was determined in a study of blood T cell repertoires in COVID-19. Study overall: Spain, Italy and the United States supplied samples that represented acute and convalescent COVID-19.

This CDR3 has 15 residues. CDR1 and CDR2 from the germline V gene are SGHTS and YDEGEE. After removal of 4 bases from V and 4 bases from J, the junction contained 9 bases not matched to a gene. Data came from immunoSEQ multiplex PCR; TCRdb stores just in-frame clones and leaves some out. This sample has under 300,000 clones, with approximately 90% found just once. Two consecutive negative NP/OP PCR tests, clearance, or resolved symptoms defined Cohort 3 recovery. Material for sequencing was PBMCs or T cells enriched from blood (not recorded which). V is TRBV5-8 and J is TRBJ2-5, with 8 bases aligning to TRBD1. This TCR derives from a man aged 35-49 years who had recovered from COVID-19. CDR3: CASSTLAGGAETQYF. DNA of the CDR3: TGTGCCAGCAGCACGCTGGCAGGGGGCGCAGAGACCCAGTACTTC.